This paragraph reports one T cell receptor beta chain. The junction does not match germline at one end; this may be a read error. MiXCR, run by TCRdb on the 5' RACE reads, gives a single entry per CDR3 protein. The table includes 53,000 or so distinct CDR3 sequences, roughly 14% detected once. The data originate from a study of T cells of healthy individuals. The clonotype originates from a human donor in good health.

CDR3 amino acids: CTSRLAGGENTGELFF. DNA of the CDR3: TGTACCAGCAGACTAGCGGGAGGGGAGAACACCGGGGAGCTGTTTTTT. The chain is built from TRBV6-2 or TRBV6-3 and TRBJ2-2, with 14 nucleotides matching TRBD2. In germline, CDR1 is MNHEY, CDR2 SVGEGT. The CDR3 contains 16 residues.